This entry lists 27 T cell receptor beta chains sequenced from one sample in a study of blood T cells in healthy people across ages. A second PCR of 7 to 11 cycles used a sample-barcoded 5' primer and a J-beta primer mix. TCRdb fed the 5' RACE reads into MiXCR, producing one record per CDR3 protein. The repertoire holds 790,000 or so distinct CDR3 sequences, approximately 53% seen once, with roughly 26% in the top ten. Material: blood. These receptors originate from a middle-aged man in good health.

DNA for the CDR3: TGTGCCAGCAGGGGGGGTATCTATGGCTACACCTTC. It yields the protein CASRGGIYGYTF. The chain carries TRBV25-1 and TRBJ1-2; D possibly corresponds to TRBD1 (5 bases). Trimming took 6 bases from V and 4 from J, leaving 9 bases between them. The CDR3 contains 12 residues. CDR1 and CDR2 (germline): MGHDK, SYGVNS.

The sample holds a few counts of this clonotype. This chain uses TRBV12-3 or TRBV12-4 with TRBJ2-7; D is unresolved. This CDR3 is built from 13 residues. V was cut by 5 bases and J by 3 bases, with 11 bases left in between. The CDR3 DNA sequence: TGTGCCAGCAGTAATGATGTTTTCTACGAGCAGTACTTC. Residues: CASSNDVFYEQYF.

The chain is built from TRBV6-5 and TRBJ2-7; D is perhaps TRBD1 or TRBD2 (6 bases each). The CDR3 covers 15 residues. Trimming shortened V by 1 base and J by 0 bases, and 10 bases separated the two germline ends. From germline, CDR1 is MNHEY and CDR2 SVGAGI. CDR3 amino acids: CASSYWGASSYEQYF. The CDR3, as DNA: TGTGCCAGCAGTTACTGGGGGGCGAGCTCCTACGAGCAGTACTTC.

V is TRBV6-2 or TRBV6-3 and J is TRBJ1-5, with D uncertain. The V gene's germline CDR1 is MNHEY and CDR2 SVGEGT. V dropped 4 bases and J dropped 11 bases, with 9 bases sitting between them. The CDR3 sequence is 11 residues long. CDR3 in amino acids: CASSSTVSQHF. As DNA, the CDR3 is TGTGCCAGCAGTTCTACCGTATCCCAGCATTTT.

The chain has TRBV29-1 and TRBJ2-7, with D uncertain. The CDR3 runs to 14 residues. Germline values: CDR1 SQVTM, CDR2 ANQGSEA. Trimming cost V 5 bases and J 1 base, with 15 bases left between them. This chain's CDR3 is CSVPAPVGSYEQYF. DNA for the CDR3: TGCAGCGTTCCCGCCCCGGTAGGTTCCTACGAGCAGTACTTC.

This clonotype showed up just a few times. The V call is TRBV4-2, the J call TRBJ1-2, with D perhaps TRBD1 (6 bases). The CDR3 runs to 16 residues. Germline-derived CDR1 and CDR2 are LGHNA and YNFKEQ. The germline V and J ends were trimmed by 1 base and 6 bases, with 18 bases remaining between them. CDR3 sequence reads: CASSQGPRGRVDGYTF. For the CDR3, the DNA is TGTGCCAGCAGCCAAGGGCCCCGGGGGCGGGTTGATGGCTACACCTTC.

The CDR3 DNA sequence: TGCGCCAGCAGGCGGGAGCATGATACGCAGTATTTT. Translating it yields CASRREHDTQYF. This chain links TRBV5-1 with TRBJ2-3, with 7 bases that match TRBD2. CDR1 and CDR2 from the germline V gene are SGHRS and YFSETQ. Germline trimming cut 5 bases from V and 6 bases from J; bases unmatched to any gene: 3. There are 12 residues in the CDR3.

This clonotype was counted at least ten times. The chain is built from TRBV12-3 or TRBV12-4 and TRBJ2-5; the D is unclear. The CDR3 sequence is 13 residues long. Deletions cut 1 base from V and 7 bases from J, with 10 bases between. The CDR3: CASSLGLKGTQYF. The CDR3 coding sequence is TGTGCCAGCAGTTTAGGTCTCAAGGGGACCCAGTACTTC.

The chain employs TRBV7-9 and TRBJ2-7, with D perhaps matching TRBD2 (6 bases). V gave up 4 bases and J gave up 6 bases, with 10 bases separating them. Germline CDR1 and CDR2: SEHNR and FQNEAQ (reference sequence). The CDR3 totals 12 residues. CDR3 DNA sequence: TGTGCCAGCAGCTCGGGACTTCGCGAGCAGTACTTC. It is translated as CASSSGLREQYF.

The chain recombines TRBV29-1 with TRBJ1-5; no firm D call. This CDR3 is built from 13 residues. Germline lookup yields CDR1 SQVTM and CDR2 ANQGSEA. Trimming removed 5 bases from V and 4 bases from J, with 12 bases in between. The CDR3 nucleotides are TGCAGCGTTCAGAACTGGGATAATCAGCCCCAGCATTTT. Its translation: CSVQNWDNQPQHF. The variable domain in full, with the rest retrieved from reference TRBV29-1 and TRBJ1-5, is SAVISQKPSRDICQRGTSLTIQCQVDSQVTMMFWYRQQPGQSLTLIATANQGSEATYESGFVIDKFPISRPNLTFSTLTVSNMSPEDSSIYLCSVQNWDNQPQHFGDGTRLSIL.

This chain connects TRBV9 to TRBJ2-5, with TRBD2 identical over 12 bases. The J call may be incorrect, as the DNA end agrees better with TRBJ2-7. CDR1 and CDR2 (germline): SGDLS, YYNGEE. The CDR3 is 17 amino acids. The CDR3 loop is CASSLEDGLAGSSEQYF. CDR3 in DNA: TGTGCCAGCAGCCTCGAGGATGGACTAGCGGGATCTTCCGAGCAGTACTTC.

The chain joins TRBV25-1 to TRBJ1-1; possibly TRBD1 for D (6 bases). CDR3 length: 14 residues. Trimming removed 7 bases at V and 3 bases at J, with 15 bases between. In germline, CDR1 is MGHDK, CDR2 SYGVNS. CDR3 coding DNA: TGTGCCAGCAATACAGGGTTGGATTACACTGAAGCTTTCTTT. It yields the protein CASNTGLDYTEAFF.

This CDR3 is CSAPSPGSRALAKNIQYF. Written as DNA, the CDR3 is TGCAGTGCTCCCAGTCCCGGCTCGCGGGCACTGGCCAAAAACATTCAGTACTTC. The chain couples TRBV20-1 to TRBJ2-4; tentative D call: TRBD2 (5 bases). The CDR3 is made up of 18 amino acids. Germline-derived CDR1 and CDR2 are DFQATT and SNEGSKA (reference sequence). V lost 5 bases, J lost 1 base, and 24 bases lay in between.

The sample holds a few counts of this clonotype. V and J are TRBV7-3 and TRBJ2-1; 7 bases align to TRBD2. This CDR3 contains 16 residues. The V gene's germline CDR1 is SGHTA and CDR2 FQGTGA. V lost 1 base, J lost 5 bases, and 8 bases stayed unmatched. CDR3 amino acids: CASSLMVGGPNNEQFF. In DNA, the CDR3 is TGTGCCAGCAGCTTAATGGTGGGAGGGCCCAACAATGAGCAGTTCTTC. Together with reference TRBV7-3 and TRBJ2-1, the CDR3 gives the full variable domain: GAGVSQTPSNKVTEKGKYVELRCDPISGHTALYWYRQSLGQGPEFLIYFQGTGAADDSGLPNDRFFAVRPEGSVSTLKIQRTERGDSAVYLCASSLMVGGPNNEQFFGPGTRLTVL.

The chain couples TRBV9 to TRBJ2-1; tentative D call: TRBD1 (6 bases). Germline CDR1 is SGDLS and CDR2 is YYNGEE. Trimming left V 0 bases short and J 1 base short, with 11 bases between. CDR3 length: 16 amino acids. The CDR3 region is CASSVVTTGSYNEQFF. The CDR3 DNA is TGTGCCAGCAGCGTAGTAACTACAGGGTCCTACAATGAGCAGTTCTTC.

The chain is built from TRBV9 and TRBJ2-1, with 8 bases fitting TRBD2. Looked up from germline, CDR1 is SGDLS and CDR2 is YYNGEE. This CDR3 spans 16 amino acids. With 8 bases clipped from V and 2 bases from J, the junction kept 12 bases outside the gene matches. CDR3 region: CARGLAGWRAYNEQFF. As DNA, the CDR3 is TGTGCCAGAGGACTAGCCGGTTGGAGGGCCTACAATGAGCAGTTCTTC. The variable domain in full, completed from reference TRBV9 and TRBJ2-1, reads DSGVTQTPKHLITATGQRVTLRCSPRSGDLSVYWYQQSLDQGLQFLIQYYNGEERAKGNILERFSAQQFPDLHSELNLSSLELGDSALYFCARGLAGWRAYNEQFFGPGTRLTVL.

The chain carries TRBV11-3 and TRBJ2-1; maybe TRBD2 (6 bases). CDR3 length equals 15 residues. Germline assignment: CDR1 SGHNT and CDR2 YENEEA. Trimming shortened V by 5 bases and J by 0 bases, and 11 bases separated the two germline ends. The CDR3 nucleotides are TGTGCCAGCAGCATCATGACTAGCTCCTACAATGAGCAGTTCTTC. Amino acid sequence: CASSIMTSSYNEQFF.

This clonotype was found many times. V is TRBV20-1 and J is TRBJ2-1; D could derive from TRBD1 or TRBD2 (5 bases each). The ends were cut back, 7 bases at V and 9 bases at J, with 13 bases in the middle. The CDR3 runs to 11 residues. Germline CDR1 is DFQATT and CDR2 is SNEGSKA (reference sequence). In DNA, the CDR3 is TGCAGTGGTGTAAAGGGGAGTGAGCAGTTCTTC. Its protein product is CSGVKGSEQFF.

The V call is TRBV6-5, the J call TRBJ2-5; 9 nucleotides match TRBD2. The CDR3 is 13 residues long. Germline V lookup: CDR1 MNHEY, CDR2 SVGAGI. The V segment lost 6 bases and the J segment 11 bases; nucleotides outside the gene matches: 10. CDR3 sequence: CASSPGTSLEQYF. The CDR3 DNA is TGTGCCAGCAGCCCCGGGACTAGCCTGGAGCAGTACTTC.

The CDR3 is CASSPTGPRPEETQYF. CDR3 coding DNA: TGTGCCAGCAGTCCCACAGGGCCACGCCCGGAAGAGACCCAGTACTTC. V is TRBV7-9 and J is TRBJ2-5; possible D gene TRBD1, 6 bases. Germline loops: CDR1 SEHNR, CDR2 FQNEAQ (reference sequence). This CDR3 spans 16 amino acids. V was pared by 6 bases and J by 3 bases, with 20 bases between.

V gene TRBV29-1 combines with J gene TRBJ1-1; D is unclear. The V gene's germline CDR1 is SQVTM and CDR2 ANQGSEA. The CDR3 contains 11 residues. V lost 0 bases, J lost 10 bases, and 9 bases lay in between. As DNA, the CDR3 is TGCAGCGTTGAAGATTGGGTTGGAGCTTTCTTT. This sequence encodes CSVEDWVGAFF.

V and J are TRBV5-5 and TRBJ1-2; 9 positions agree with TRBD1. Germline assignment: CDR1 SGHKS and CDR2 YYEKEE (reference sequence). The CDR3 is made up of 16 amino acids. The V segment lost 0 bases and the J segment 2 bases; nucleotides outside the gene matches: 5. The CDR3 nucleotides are TGTGCCAGCAGCTTGGAATGGGACAGGGCGAACTATGGCTACACCTTC. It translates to CASSLEWDRANYGYTF. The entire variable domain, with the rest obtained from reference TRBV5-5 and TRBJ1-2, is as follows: DAGVTQSPTHLIKTRGQQVTLRCSPISGHKSVSWYQQVLGQGPQFIFQYYEKEERGRGNFPDRFSARQFPNYSSELNVNALLLGDSALYLCASSLEWDRANYGYTFGSGTRLTVV.

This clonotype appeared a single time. CDR3 nucleotides: TGTGCCAGCAGTTGGGCCCCCCAGGGCCCCTCATATGGCTACACCTTC. Its translation: CASSWAPQGPSYGYTF. This chain connects TRBV5-5 to TRBJ1-2; possible D gene TRBD1, 5 bases. From germline, CDR1 is SGHKS and CDR2 YYEKEE (reference sequence). The CDR3 is 16 amino acids. V dropped 5 bases and J dropped 5 bases, with 22 bases sitting between them.

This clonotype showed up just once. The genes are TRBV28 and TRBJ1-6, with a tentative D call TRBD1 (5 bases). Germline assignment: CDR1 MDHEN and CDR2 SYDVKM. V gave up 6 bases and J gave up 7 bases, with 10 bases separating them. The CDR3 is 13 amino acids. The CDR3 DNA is TGTGCCAGCAGGGGGCTAGAGAATTCACCCCTCCACTTT. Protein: CASRGLENSPLHF.

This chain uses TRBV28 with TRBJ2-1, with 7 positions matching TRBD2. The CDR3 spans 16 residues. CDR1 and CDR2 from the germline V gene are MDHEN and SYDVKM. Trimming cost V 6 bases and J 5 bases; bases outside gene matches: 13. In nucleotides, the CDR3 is TGTGCCAGCAGAAAATTGGGGGGGGGTCGCCACAATGAGCAGTTCTTC. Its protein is CASRKLGGGRHNEQFF. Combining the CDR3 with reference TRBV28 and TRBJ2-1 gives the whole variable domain DVKVTQSSRYLVKRTGEKVFLECVQDMDHENMFWYRQDPGLGLRLIYFSYDVKMKEKGDIPEGYSVSREKKERFSLILESASTNQTSMYLCASRKLGGGRHNEQFFGPGTRLTVL.

The CDR3 sequence is CASSSPGQFYEQYF. The CDR3 DNA reads TGTGCCAGCAGTTCACCGGGACAGTTCTACGAGCAGTACTTC. The rearrangement links TRBV28 to TRBJ2-7, with 7 bases lining up with TRBD1. The CDR3 is 14 amino acids. CDR1 MDHEN and CDR2 SYDVKM come from the germline V gene. V was pared by 4 bases and J by 3 bases, with 6 bases of the junction left unmatched.

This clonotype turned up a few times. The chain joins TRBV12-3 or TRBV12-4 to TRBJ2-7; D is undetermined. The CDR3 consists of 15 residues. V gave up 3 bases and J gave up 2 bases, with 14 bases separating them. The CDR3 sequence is CASSFMQSWAYEQYF. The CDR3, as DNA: TGTGCCAGCAGTTTTATGCAGTCTTGGGCCTACGAGCAGTACTTC.